The present entry profiles one TCR beta chain with its context. The data belong to a study of brain metastases from non-small cell lung cancer. TCRdb's table, derived via immunoSEQ multiplex PCR, lists solely in-frame clones and lacks some. The sample holds approximately 4,000 clones, 80% to 90% seen once. With 6 bases clipped from V and 5 bases from J, the junction kept 3 bases outside the gene matches. This CDR3 spans 13 amino acids. CDR1 and CDR2 (germline): MDHEN, SYDVKM. The chain uses TRBV28 and TRBJ2-5, with 10 bases identical to TRBD2. The sample comprised tumor-adjacent normal tissue. The receptor was derived from a donor at least 40 years old with non-small cell lung cancer. The CDR3 sequence is CASRLAGKETQYF. The CDR3 nucleotides are TGTGCCAGCAGACTAGCGGGAAAGGAGACCCAGTACTTC.